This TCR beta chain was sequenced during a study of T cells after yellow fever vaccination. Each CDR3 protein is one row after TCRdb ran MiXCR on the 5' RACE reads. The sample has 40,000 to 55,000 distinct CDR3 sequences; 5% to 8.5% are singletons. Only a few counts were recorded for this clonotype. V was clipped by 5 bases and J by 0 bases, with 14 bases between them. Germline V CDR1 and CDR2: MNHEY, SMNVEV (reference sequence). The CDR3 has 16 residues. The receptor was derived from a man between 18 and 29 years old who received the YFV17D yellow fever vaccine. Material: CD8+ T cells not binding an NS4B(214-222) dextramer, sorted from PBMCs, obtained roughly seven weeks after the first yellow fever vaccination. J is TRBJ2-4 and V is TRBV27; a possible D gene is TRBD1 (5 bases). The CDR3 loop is CASSASDKLAKNIQYF. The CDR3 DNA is TGTGCCAGCAGTGCTTCGGACAAGCTAGCCAAAAACATTCAGTACTTC.